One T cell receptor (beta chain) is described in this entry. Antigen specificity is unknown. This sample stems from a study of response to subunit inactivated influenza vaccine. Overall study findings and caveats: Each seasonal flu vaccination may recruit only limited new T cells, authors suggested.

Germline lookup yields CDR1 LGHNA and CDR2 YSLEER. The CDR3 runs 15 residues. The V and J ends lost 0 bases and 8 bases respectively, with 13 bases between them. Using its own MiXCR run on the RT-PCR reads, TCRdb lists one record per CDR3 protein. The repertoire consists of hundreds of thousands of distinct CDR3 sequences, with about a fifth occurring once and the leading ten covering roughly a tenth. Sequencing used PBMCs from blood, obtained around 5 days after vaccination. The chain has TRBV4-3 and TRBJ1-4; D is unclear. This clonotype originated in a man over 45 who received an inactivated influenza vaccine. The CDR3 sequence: CASSQEFLLEEKLFF. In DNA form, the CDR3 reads TGCGCCAGCAGCCAAGAATTCCTACTGGAAGAAAAACTGTTTTTT.